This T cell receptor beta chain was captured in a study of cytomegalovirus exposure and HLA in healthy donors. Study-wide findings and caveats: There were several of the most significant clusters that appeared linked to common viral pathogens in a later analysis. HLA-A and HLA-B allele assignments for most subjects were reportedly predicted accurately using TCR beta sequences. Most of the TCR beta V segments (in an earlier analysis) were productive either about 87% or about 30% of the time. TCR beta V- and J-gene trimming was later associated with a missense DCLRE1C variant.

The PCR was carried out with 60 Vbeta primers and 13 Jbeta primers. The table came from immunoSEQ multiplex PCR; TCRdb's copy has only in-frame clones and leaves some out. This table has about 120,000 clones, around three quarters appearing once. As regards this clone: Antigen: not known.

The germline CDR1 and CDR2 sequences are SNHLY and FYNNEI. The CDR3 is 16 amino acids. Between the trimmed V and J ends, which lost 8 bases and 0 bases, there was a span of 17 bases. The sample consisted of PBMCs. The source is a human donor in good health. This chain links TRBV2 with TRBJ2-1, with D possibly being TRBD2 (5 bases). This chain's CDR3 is CASPTSGSSSYNEQFF. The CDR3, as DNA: TGTGCCAGCCCGACCAGCGGCTCCAGCTCCTACAATGAGCAGTTCTTC.